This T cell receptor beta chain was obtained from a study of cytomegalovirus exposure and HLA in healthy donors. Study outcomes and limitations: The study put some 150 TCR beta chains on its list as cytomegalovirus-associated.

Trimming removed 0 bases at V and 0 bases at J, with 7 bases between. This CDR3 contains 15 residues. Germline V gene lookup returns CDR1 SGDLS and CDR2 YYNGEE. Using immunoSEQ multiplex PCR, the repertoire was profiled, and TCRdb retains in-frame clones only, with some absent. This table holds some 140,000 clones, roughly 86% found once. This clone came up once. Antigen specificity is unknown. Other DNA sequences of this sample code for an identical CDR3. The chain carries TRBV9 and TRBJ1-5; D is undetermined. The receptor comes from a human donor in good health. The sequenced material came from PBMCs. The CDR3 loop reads CASSVGGVSNQPQHF. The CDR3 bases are TGTGCCAGCAGCGTAGGCGGGGTTAGCAATCAGCCCCAGCATTTT.